A selection of T cell receptor beta chains follows, all from one sample in a study of Graves' ophthalmopathy and Graves' hyperthyroidism. Each CDR3 protein gets one entry after TCRdb re-called the multiplex PCR reads with MiXCR. Counted here are more than 1,000,000 distinct CDR3 sequences, 35% to 40% occurring once; the ten biggest clones make up 8.5% to 14%. Sequencing used peripheral blood or thyroid tissue (not recorded which). All receptors come from an adult man with Graves' hyperthyroidism. Both conserved end residues are part of each CDR3. Each record gives: clone size, D gene, J gene, V gene, CDR3 DNA, CDR3 protein. The D gene is left open where the match is weak. Only some rows state a clone size, as once, few, many or a class for expanded clones.

few,NA,TRBJ1-5,TRBV28,TGTGCCAGCAGCAGGGGCCCCCAGCATTTT,CASSRGPQHF
few,NA,TRBJ1-2,TRBV9,TGTGCCAGCAGCGTTGCGGGAGTTAACTATGGCTACACCTTC,CASSVAGVNYGYTF
NA,NA,TRBJ2-3,TRBV11-2,TGTGCCAGCACCGAGTCGAGCACAGATACGCAGTATTTT,CASTESSTDTQYF
NA,TRBD1,TRBJ1-2,TRBV10-2,TGCGCCAGCAGTGAGCCGGACAGGGATTCGCGCTATGGCTACACCTTC,CASSEPDRDSRYGYTF
many,NA,TRBJ1-2,TRBV6-6,TGTGCCAGCAGTCCCCTGGGGGTTTCGGCTTATGGCTACACCTTC,CASSPLGVSAYGYTF
many,TRBD2,TRBJ2-7,TRBV10-3,TGTGCCATCAGTGAGTCGGGACTAGGGGGCTACGAGCAGTACTTC,CAISESGLGGYEQYF
many,NA,TRBJ1-2,TRBV10-3,TGTGCCATCAGTGAGCTTGAACAGGGAAGTTATGGCTACACCTTC,CAISELEQGSYGYTF
many,TRBD2,TRBJ2-7,TRBV7-2,TGTGCCAGCAGCCTAAACAGCGGGGATCTCTACGAGCAGTACTTC,CASSLNSGDLYEQYF
few,TRBD2,TRBJ2-5,TRBV10-3,TGTGCCACAAGCGGGACTAGAGGCGAGACCCAGTACTTC,CATSGTRGETQYF
NA,NA,TRBJ2-5,TRBV2,TGTGCCAGCAGTGAAAAAGTCGTCGGAGAGACCCAGTACTTC,CASSEKVVGETQYF
NA,NA,TRBJ1-2,TRBV10-3,TGTGCCATCACTCGGGGCCACTCTGGCTACACCTTC,CAITRGHSGYTF
NA,NA,TRBJ1-6,TRBV6-6,TGTGCCAGCAGTTACGGGGCGAGCTCCTATAATTCACCCCTCCACTTT,CASSYGASSYNSPLHF
NA,TRBD1,TRBJ2-7,TRBV3-1,TGTGCCTCAGGACAGGGGTTCTACGAGCAGTACTTC,CASGQGFYEQYF
few,NA,TRBJ2-7,TRBV12-3/TRBV12-4,TGTGCCAGCAGCTTAGCGCTAGTCAGCCACGAGCAGTACTTC,CASSLALVSHEQYF
many,NA,TRBJ2-7,TRBV7-2,TGTGCCAGCAGCTCCCCTACCTGGGCCACACGCCACGAGCAGTACTTC,CASSSPTWATRHEQYF
NA,NA,TRBJ1-5,TRBV20-1,TGCAGTGCTACTCAGGCTAGCGGGAGGAGGGAGGGGAATCAGCCCCAGCATTTT,CSATQASGRREGNQPQHF
NA,NA,TRBJ1-2,TRBV25-1,TGTGCCAGCTTAGGGGACGGAACTAACTATGGCTACACCTTC,CASLGDGTNYGYTF
many,TRBD1,TRBJ1-1,TRBV20-1,TGCAGTGCTAGAGATGACAGGGGGCGCATCACTGAAGCTTTCTTT,CSARDDRGRITEAFF
many,NA,TRBJ1-2,TRBV7-9,TGTGCCAGCAGCTTTTCCGGGGAACCCTACACCTTC,CASSFSGEPYTF
many,NA,TRBJ1-4,TRBV10-3,TGTGCCACCTCGCCTCTATCCACAACTAATGAAAAACTGTTTTTT,CATSPLSTTNEKLFF
NA,NA,TRBJ1-2,TRBV12-3/TRBV12-4,TGTGTCAGCAGTGCCCCTCTTCGGGGGTATGGCTACACCTTC,CVSSAPLRGYGYTF
few,TRBD1,TRBJ1-2,TRBV19,TGTGCCAGCCACAGAACCGGGACAGGTTATTACTATGGCTACACCTTC,CASHRTGTGYYYGYTF
NA,NA,TRBJ2-7,TRBV7-4,TGTGCCAGCAGCTTAGCGGCGGGGCTAAGGTACGAGCAGTACTTC,CASSLAAGLRYEQYF
many,NA,TRBJ1-5,TRBV9,TGTGCCAGCAGCGTATCGACATCGGGGACCCAGCATTTT,CASSVSTSGTQHF
NA,NA,TRBJ2-7,TRBV25-1,TGTGCCAGCAGTGACACAAGTACCTTCTCCTACGAGCAGTACTTC,CASSDTSTFSYEQYF
many,NA,TRBJ1-1,TRBV2,TGTGCCAGCAGTGAGGAGGCATACCAGGACACTGAAGCTTTCTTT,CASSEEAYQDTEAFF
many,NA,TRBJ1-4,TRBV5-1,TGCGCCAGCAGCCTCCTACCGACAACTAATGAAAAACTGTTTTTT,CASSLLPTTNEKLFF
many,NA,TRBJ2-2,TRBV10-3,TGTGCCACGGGACTGAACACCGGGGAGCTGTTTTTT,CATGLNTGELFF
many,NA,TRBJ1-4,TRBV19,TGTGCCAGTAGGGGGACAATGGATGAAAAACTGTTTTTT,CASRGTMDEKLFF
few,NA,TRBJ1-1,TRBV7-9,TGTGCCAGCAGTTTGTGGGACGAAGGGTTGAACACTGAAGCTTTCTTT,CASSLWDEGLNTEAFF
many,NA,TRBJ1-1,TRBV4-3,TGCGCCAGCAGCCAAGACGGTGGGTTAGGAGAAGCTTTCTTT,CASSQDGGLGEAFF
NA,NA,TRBJ2-7,TRBV7-3,TGTGCCAGCAGCTCTACTACAGGTGGCAACTACGAGCAGTACTTC,CASSSTTGGNYEQYF
NA,NA,TRBJ2-7,TRBV6-5,TGTGCCAGCGGGAGAAAAGAGCAGTACTTC,CASGRKEQYF
many,TRBD1,TRBJ1-4,TRBV7-6,TGTGCCAGCACAGGGGGAACTAATGAAAAACTGTTTTTT,CASTGGTNEKLFF
many,TRBD2,TRBJ2-5,TRBV13,TGTGCCAGCAGCAAACCGACTAGCGGGGAAGAGACCCAGTACTTC,CASSKPTSGEETQYF
many,NA,TRBJ1-1,TRBV9,TGTGCCAGCAGCGTAGCTACGGGGGGGGCTGAAGCTTTCTTT,CASSVATGGAEAFF
NA,TRBD2,TRBJ2-3,TRBV9,TGTGCCACGTCGCGGGGGCTAGCGGGAGGAACAGATACGCAGTATTTT,CATSRGLAGGTDTQYF
NA,NA,TRBJ2-2,TRBV12-5,TGTGCTAGTGGTTTGGGTTTGGGGACCGGGGAGCTGTTTTTT,CASGLGLGTGELFF
NA,TRBD2,TRBJ2-5,TRBV7-2,TGTGCCAGCAGCAAAGGACTAGCGGGAGACCGAGCAGAGACCCAGTACTTC,CASSKGLAGDRAETQYF
NA,TRBD1,TRBJ2-7,TRBV7-8,TGTGCCAGCAGCCAGGGGCGGGACAGGGACTTCTACGAGCAGTACTTC,CASSQGRDRDFYEQYF
many,NA,TRBJ2-7,TRBV7-2,TGTGCCAGCAGCCGGACATACTACGAGCAGTACTTC,CASSRTYYEQYF
NA,NA,TRBJ2-5,TRBV20-1,TGCAGTGCCGAGCAAGTAAGGGGCTTCCAAGAGACCCAGTACTTC,CSAEQVRGFQETQYF
many,NA,TRBJ2-5,TRBV4-1,TGCGCCAGCAGCCAAGATAATGGGGGTGACCGGGGTGGAGAGACCCAGTACTTC,CASSQDNGGDRGGETQYF
many,TRBD1,TRBJ2-7,TRBV4-3,TGCGCCAGCAGCCAAGGACAGGGGGCGGTCGAGCAGTACTTC,CASSQGQGAVEQYF
NA,NA,TRBJ1-5,TRBV12-3/TRBV12-4,TGTGCCAGCAGTCCCGAGAGGCATCAGCCCCAGCATTTT,CASSPERHQPQHF
NA,NA,TRBJ1-3,TRBV7-2,TGTGCCAGCAGCCAAGACAGAATTCCTGGAAACACCATATATTTT,CASSQDRIPGNTIYF
many,TRBD1,TRBJ2-7,TRBV7-9,TGTGCCAGCAGCTCTGCAGGGACAGGTGGCGAGCAGTACTTC,CASSSAGTGGEQYF
many,NA,TRBJ1-1,TRBV14,TGTGCCAGCAGCCCTAAACAGGGTGTCACTGAAGCTTTCTTT,CASSPKQGVTEAFF
many,NA,TRBJ1-2,TRBV9,TGTGCCAGCAGCAGGCTGGGGCCTGGGGATGGCTACACCTTC,CASSRLGPGDGYTF
few,TRBD1,TRBJ1-2,TRBV10-2,TGCGCCAGCTCACCGAACGGACAGGGCTATGGCTACACCTTC,CASSPNGQGYGYTF
NA,NA,TRBJ2-5,TRBV20-1,TGCAGTGCCTCAACTAGCATCCAAGAGACCCAGTACTTC,CSASTSIQETQYF